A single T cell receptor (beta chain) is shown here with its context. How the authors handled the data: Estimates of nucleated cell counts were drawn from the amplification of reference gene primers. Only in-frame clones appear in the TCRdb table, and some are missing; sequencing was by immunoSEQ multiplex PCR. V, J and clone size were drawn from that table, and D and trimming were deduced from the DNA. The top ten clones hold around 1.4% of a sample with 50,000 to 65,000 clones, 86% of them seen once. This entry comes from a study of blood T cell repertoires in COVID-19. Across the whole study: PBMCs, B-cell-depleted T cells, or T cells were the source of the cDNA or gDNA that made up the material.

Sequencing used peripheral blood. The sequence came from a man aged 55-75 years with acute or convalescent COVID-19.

CDR3 nucleotide sequence: TGCGCCAGCAGCCAAGGGCCCATGAACACTGAAGCTTTCTTT. This gives the protein CASSQGPMNTEAFF. This rearrangement joins TRBV4-1 to TRBJ1-1; D remains ambiguous. The CDR3 is 14 residues long. Per the germline V gene, CDR1 is MGHRA and CDR2 is YSYEKL. V was cut by 1 base and J by 0 bases, with 6 bases left in between.